The rows below give T cell receptor beta chains drawn from one sample of a study of T cell repertoires in cytomegalovirus infection. Each CDR3 protein gets one entry after TCRdb re-called the reads with MiXCR. This table holds about 260,000 distinct CDR3 sequences, roughly an eighth found once. Sequenced: PBMCs. Every receptor here comes from a human donor in good health (CMV status not recorded). Some clones in this sample may be carry-over from other donors' samples. The conserved cysteine and the conserved F or W are not part of the CDR3 here.

j_gene: TRBJ1-5; v_gene: TRBV18; CDR3aa: ASSPRDRGGQPQH
j_gene: TRBJ2-1; v_gene: TRBV19; CDR3aa: ASSGIAGASLSYNEQF
j_gene: TRBJ2-1; v_gene: TRBV6-1; CDR3aa: ASSEEGSSYNEQF
j_gene: TRBJ1-1; v_gene: TRBV28; CDR3aa: ASSLRRPMGTEAF
j_gene: TRBJ2-2; v_gene: TRBV28; CDR3aa: ASSPSGRAKTGELF
j_gene: TRBJ2-1; v_gene: TRBV20-1; CDR3aa: SARALDYNEQF
j_gene: TRBJ1-6; v_gene: TRBV20-1; CDR3aa: SARQGAGQGRGSYNSPLH
j_gene: TRBJ2-7; v_gene: TRBV7-2; CDR3aa: ASSLGLSYEQY
j_gene: TRBJ2-5; v_gene: TRBV29-1; CDR3aa: SVGQGGQETQY
j_gene: TRBJ2-5; v_gene: TRBV3-1; CDR3aa: ASGRRASETQY
j_gene: TRBJ1-6; v_gene: TRBV7-6; CDR3aa: ASSPGDSYNSPLH
j_gene: TRBJ2-4; v_gene: TRBV29-1; CDR3aa: SVITLDSRNIQY
j_gene: TRBJ1-5; v_gene: TRBV15; CDR3aa: ATSRDRMGGSNQPQH
j_gene: TRBJ1-1; v_gene: TRBV7-8; CDR3aa: ASSLAGQGDTEAF
j_gene: TRBJ2-7; v_gene: TRBV7-3; CDR3aa: ASSPDGQGGYEQY
j_gene: TRBJ2-4; v_gene: TRBV7-9; CDR3aa: ASSRYGQGEAKNIQY
j_gene: TRBJ2-7; v_gene: TRBV29-1; CDR3aa: SVFGTGSTYEQY
j_gene: TRBJ2-3; v_gene: TRBV20-1; CDR3aa: SANQLAGGPDTQY
j_gene: TRBJ2-1; v_gene: TRBV19; CDR3aa: ASSIGTATWGDEQF
j_gene: TRBJ1-2; v_gene: TRBV29-1; CDR3aa: SVGGTGTGYNYGYT
j_gene: TRBJ1-2; v_gene: TRBV27; CDR3aa: ASSPSGVQPRYGYT
j_gene: TRBJ2-2; v_gene: TRBV6-5; CDR3aa: ASRTTGELF
j_gene: TRBJ2-2; v_gene: TRBV6-6; CDR3aa: ASSYSTENTGELF
j_gene: TRBJ2-1; v_gene: TRBV29-1; CDR3aa: SVDRKGQSEQF
j_gene: TRBJ1-2; v_gene: TRBV24-1; CDR3aa: ATSDTGTRNYT
j_gene: TRBJ2-1; v_gene: TRBV27; CDR3aa: ASSLRFSGAEQF
j_gene: TRBJ2-5; v_gene: TRBV28; CDR3aa: ASSFASQETQY
j_gene: TRBJ2-6; v_gene: TRBV29-1; CDR3aa: SVARVGSGANVLT
j_gene: TRBJ2-1; v_gene: TRBV7-3; CDR3aa: ASSFGRGSYNEQF
j_gene: TRBJ2-2; v_gene: TRBV5-4; CDR3aa: ASSVGPGTETGELF
j_gene: TRBJ2-1; v_gene: TRBV7-8; CDR3aa: ASSSRGGNYNEQF
j_gene: TRBJ2-6; v_gene: TRBV27; CDR3aa: ASSLVGRGANVLT
j_gene: TRBJ2-6; v_gene: TRBV7-9; CDR3aa: ASSPVRSGANVLT
j_gene: TRBJ1-2; v_gene: TRBV7-2; CDR3aa: ASSLAGRTRYT
j_gene: TRBJ2-5; v_gene: TRBV5-5; CDR3aa: ASSPLTSGGEETQY
j_gene: TRBJ1-5; v_gene: TRBV20-1; CDR3aa: SARVSHGGREDNQPQH
j_gene: TRBJ2-2; v_gene: TRBV10-3; CDR3aa: ALRGTGQNTGELF
j_gene: TRBJ1-1; v_gene: TRBV24-1; CDR3aa: ATSDSTGGRSF
j_gene: TRBJ2-7; v_gene: TRBV28; CDR3aa: ASSTGTGSYEQY
j_gene: TRBJ2-3; v_gene: TRBV7-9; CDR3aa: ASSSTLGSSTDTQY
j_gene: TRBJ2-7; v_gene: TRBV20-1; CDR3aa: SARPGQGSISEQY